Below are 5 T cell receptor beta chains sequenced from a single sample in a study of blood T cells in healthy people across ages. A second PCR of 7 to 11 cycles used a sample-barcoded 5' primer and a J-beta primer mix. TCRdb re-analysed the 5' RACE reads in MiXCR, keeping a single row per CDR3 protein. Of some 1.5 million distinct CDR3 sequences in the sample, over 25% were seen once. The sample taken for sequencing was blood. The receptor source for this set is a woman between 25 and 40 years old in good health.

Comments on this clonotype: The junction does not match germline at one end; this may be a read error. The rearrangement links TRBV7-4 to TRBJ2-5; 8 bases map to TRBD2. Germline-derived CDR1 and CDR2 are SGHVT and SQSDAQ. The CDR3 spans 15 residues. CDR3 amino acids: CASSLGQRGSETLYF. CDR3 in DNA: TGTGCCAGCAGCTTAGGGCAGCGGGGGTCAGAGACCCTGTACTTC.

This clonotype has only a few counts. CDR3 sequence: CASSPKARGQGNTYGYTF. The DNA for the CDR3 is TGTGCCAGCAGCCCGAAGGCGCGGGGACAGGGAAATACCTATGGCTACACCTTC. J is TRBJ1-2 and V is TRBV3-1; TRBD1 agrees at 9 bases. The CDR3 spans 18 residues. Germline loops: CDR1 LGHDT, CDR2 YNNKEL (reference sequence). V dropped 4 bases and J dropped 4; count of bases not matched to a gene: 16.

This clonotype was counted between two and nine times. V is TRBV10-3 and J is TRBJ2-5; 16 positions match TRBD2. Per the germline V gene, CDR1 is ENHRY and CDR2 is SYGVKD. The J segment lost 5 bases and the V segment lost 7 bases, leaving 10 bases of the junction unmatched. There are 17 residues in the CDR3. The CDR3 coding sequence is TGTGCCATCAATGGGAGGGGACTAGCGGGAGGGCCGGAGACCCAGTACTTC. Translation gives CAINGRGLAGGPETQYF.

CDR3 coding DNA: TGTGCCAGCAGTTTGAGGAGCGGGAAAAGCGATGAGCAGTACTTC. Protein: CASSLRSGKSDEQYF. V gene TRBV12-3 or TRBV12-4 combines with J gene TRBJ2-4; 7 nucleotides align to TRBD2. There are 15 residues in the CDR3. The V and J ends lost 3 bases and 13 bases, in that order; junction bases with no gene match: 15.

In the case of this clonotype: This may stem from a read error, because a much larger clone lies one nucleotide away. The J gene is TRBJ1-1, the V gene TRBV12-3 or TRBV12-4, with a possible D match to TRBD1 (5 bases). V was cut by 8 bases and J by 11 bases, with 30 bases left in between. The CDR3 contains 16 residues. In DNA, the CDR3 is TGTGCCAGCGCCCGACAGTATAGAGCCGAAGAAGGAGGGGCTTTCTTT. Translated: CASARQYRAEEGGAFF.